The 2 T cell receptor beta chains presented below share a single source sample, sequenced in a study of blood T cells in healthy people across ages. A second 7 to 11 cycle PCR used barcoded and J-beta primers. TCRdb passed the 5' RACE reads through MiXCR, listing each CDR3 protein once. This table has approximately 1.5 million distinct CDR3 sequences, 30% to 35% appearing once. The sample taken for sequencing was blood. These receptors were obtained from a woman in her twenties or thirties in good health.

This clonotype was seen ten or more times. The CDR3 protein is CASSYSKRGTADTQYF. In DNA, the CDR3 is TGTGCCAGCAGTTACTCGAAGCGGGGAACGGCAGATACGCAGTATTTT. The V call is TRBV6-6, the J call TRBJ2-3, with 7 positions matching TRBD2. CDR1 and CDR2 from the germline V gene are MNHNY and SVGAGI (reference sequence). V lost 0 bases to trimming and J lost 4 bases; unmatched junction nucleotides: 7. The CDR3 is 16 amino acids.

There are a few counts of this clonotype. The rearrangement links TRBV20-1 to TRBJ2-2; 10 nucleotides match TRBD2. V lost 3 bases to trimming and J lost 6 bases; unmatched junction nucleotides: 7. CDR1 is DFQATT, CDR2 SNEGSKA, per germline (reference sequence). This CDR3 has 15 amino acids. The CDR3 protein is CSARRASGGSGELFF. DNA of the CDR3: TGCAGTGCTAGGAGGGCTAGCGGGGGTTCCGGGGAGCTGTTTTTT.